This TCR beta chain derives from a study of immune cell composition in non-small cell lung cancer. Study context: Lung adenocarcinoma or squamous carcinoma made up most tumours.

This clone was seen just once. Template was genomic DNA from frozen, unsorted single-cell suspensions. This CDR3 has 15 amino acids. V was pared by 4 bases and J by 7 bases, with 4 bases of the junction left unmatched. Germline V lookup: CDR1 MNHEY, CDR2 SMNVEV (reference sequence). Clones were sequenced by immunoSEQ multiplex PCR, and TCRdb holds only the in-frame ones, with some missing. In the table there are under 3,000 clones, 70% to 90% of which are singletons. The chain recombines TRBV27 with TRBJ2-1; 13 bases are a match to TRBD2. The sequence came from a human donor with non-small cell lung cancer. What was sequenced was lung tumor tissue. In DNA, the CDR3 is TGTGCCAGCAGTTCACTAGCGGGAGGGCGGAATGAGCAGTTCTTC. This gives the protein CASSSLAGGRNEQFF.